Given below is one T cell receptor (beta chain) in context. The antigen remains undetermined. Amplifying from RNA transcripts, the study obtained TCR beta CDR3 regions. The first-round RT-PCR employed HTBI primers together with the Qiagen OneStep RT-PCR kit. A multiplex PCR was then performed as the second round. TCRdb independently ran MiXCR on the multiplex PCR reads; one entry per CDR3 protein. The table lists 150,000 to 200,000 distinct CDR3 sequences, under 45% of them singletons. The data were obtained in a study of Graves' ophthalmopathy and Graves' hyperthyroidism. Study-level findings and limits: Blood was where most expanded thyroid clonotypes above 0.001 frequency also turned up.

The TCR originated in a man under 40 with Graves' ophthalmopathy. Sample: peripheral blood.

The CDR3 protein is CASSFVRLNQPQHF. The CDR3 DNA follows: TGTGCCAGCAGTTTCGTACGCTTAAATCAGCCCCAGCATTTT. The rearrangement uses TRBV12-3 or TRBV12-4 and TRBJ1-5, with D hard to call. CDR3 size: 14 residues. Trimming removed 3 bases at V and 4 bases at J, with 10 bases between.